The 10 T cell receptor beta chains presented below share a single source sample, sequenced in a study of tumor-infiltrating lymphocytes in primary liver carcinoma. Using a constant-region primer together with ProtoScript II reverse transcriptase, TCR beta cDNA was made from roughly 540 ng of total RNA. Employing slightly modified ARM-PCR, three nested multiplex PCR rounds were run, and these gave rise to the TCR beta libraries. It was with TRBV1-TRBV30 forward primers and a C-beta reverse primer that the first two PCR rounds were run, at roughly 10 cycles each. TCRdb redid the calling of the multiplex PCR reads with MiXCR, one entry per CDR3 protein. Of about 84,000 distinct CDR3 sequences listed, approximately 72% are singletons. Co-extracting RNA and DNA was done with about 17-30 mg of unsorted bulk tissue as input. Sequenced material: liver tumor tissue from sampling region 1. As for subset: tumor region T1, superior pole. The receptors derive from a man aged 35-49 years with primary liver carcinoma and hepatitis B virus infection.

About this clonotype: The final CDR3 position lacks the conserved phenylalanine or tryptophan, pointing to a likely read error. The DNA is left out, because the CDR3 cannot be placed on it with certainty; the CDR3 is given as TCRdb lists it. The rearrangement uses TRBV29-1 and TRBJ2-3; the table names TRBD2, a call not compared with the DNA. Ends included, the CDR3 has 14 residues. Germline V gene lookup returns CDR1 SQVTM and CDR2 ANQGSEA. CDR3 amino acids: CSVSGGPVGDTEYL.

The CDR3 reads CASSYASGTGGFF. The CDR3 bases are TGTGCCAGCAGTTACGCGTCCGGGACAGGAGGGTTCTTC. The chain employs TRBV6-2 or TRBV6-3 and TRBJ2-1, with 8 nucleotides matching TRBD1. Germline V gene sequence: CDR1 MNHEY, CDR2 SVGEGT. The CDR3 is made up of 13 amino acids. The V gene end was trimmed by 2 bases and the J gene end by 15 bases; junction bases not matched to a gene: 9.

Note on this clonotype: One base away lies a much larger clone, so this may be a sequencing read error. The chain has TRBV28 and TRBJ1-5, with unresolved D. The germline V gene encodes CDR1 MDHEN and CDR2 SYDVKM. The CDR3 consists of 13 residues. CDR3 DNA: TGTGCCAGCAGTTTGATGATAGATCAGCCCAAGCATTTT. Protein sequence: CASSLMIDQPKHF.

This clonotype appeared a single time. One end of the junction varies from germline; a read error may be responsible. The chain links TRBV11-2 to TRBJ2-7; 9 nucleotides match TRBD1. This CDR3 comprises 14 residues. CDR1 is SGHAT and CDR2 is FQNNGV in the germline V gene. The CDR3 region has the DNA TGTGCCAGCACCTCGAGACAGGGGGAGTACGAACAGCACTTC. It translates to CASTSRQGEYEQHF.

V usage is TRBV12-3 or TRBV12-4 and J usage is TRBJ2-5; the D call may be TRBD1 or TRBD2 (6 bases each). This CDR3 is built from 15 residues. V lost 1 base and J 11 bases, leaving 20 bases between the germline ends. CDR3 loop: CASSLGTRGGVTQYF. As DNA, the CDR3 is TGTGCCAGCAGTTTAGGGACCAGGGGAGGAGTGACACAGTACTTC.

As regards this clonotype: One junction end disagrees with the germline gene, perhaps due to a read error. CDR3 nucleotides: TGTTCCATCAGTGGAACTGTCCGGGAGAGTATCGAGCAGCACTTC. Its translation: CSISGTVRESIEQHF. V and J are TRBV10-3 and TRBJ2-7; D might be TRBD2 (6 bases). The CDR3 runs 15 residues. CDR1 is ENHRY, CDR2 SYGVKD, per germline.

Notes on this clonotype: One junction end disagrees with the germline gene, perhaps due to a read error. The V call is TRBV5-5, the J call TRBJ1-2; D gene unclear. The V gene's germline CDR1 is SGHKS and CDR2 YYEKEE (reference sequence). The CDR3 runs to 14 residues. CDR3 bases: TGTGCAAGCAGCTTGGAAGGCGGGAGCTATGGCTACACCTTC. Its translation is CASSLEGGSYGYTF.

A word on this clonotype: A read error is likely, as this CDR3 ends without the conserved phenylalanine or tryptophan. The CDR3 sequence: CVSCDTGDVPQHS. For the CDR3, the DNA is TGTGTCAGTTGCGATACAGGTGATGTCCCCCAGCATTCT. V is TRBV6-1 and J is TRBJ1-5, with D tentatively TRBD1 (5 bases). This CDR3 is 13 amino acids long. Germline V gene sequence: CDR1 MNHNS, CDR2 SASEGT.

For this clonotype: At one boundary the junction diverges from the germline segment, which might be a read error. This chain uses TRBV11-2 with TRBJ2-3; possible D gene TRBD2, 6 bases. Germline V gives CDR1 SGHAT, CDR2 FQNNGV. The CDR3 is 19 amino acids. The CDR3 spells CASRTPRDGRPTSTDMQYF. CDR3 nucleotides: TGTGCCAGCAGGACTCCTCGAGACGGGAGACCTACTAGCACAGATATGCAGTATTTT.

In this sample, this clonotype turned up many times. The rearrangement joins TRBV29-1 to TRBJ2-7; 10 nucleotides align to TRBD1. V dropped 5 bases and J dropped 2; count of bases not matched to a gene: 15. CDR3 size: 17 residues. Germline-derived CDR1 and CDR2 are SQVTM and ANQGSEA. The CDR3 region has the DNA TGCAGCGTTCTCGGGACAGGGGCTCCGGCGGGCACCTACGAGCAGTACTTC. Translation: CSVLGTGAPAGTYEQYF.